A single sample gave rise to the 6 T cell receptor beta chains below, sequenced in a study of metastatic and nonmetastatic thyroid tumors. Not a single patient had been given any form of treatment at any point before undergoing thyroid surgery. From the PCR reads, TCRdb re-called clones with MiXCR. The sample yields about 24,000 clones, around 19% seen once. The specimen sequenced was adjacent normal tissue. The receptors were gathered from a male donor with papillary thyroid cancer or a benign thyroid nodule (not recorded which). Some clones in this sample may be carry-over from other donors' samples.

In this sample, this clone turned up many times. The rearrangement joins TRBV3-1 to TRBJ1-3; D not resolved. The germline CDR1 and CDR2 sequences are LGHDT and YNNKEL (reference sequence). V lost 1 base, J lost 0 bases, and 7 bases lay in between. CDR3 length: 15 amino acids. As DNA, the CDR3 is TGTGCCAGCAGCCAAGTTCCCAGCTCTGGAAACACCATATATTTT. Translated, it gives CASSQVPSSGNTIYF.

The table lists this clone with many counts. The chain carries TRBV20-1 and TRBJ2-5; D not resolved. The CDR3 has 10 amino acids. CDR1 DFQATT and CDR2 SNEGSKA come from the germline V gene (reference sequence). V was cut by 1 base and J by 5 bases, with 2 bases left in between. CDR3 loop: CSARGETQYF. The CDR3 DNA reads TGCAGTGCTAGAGGGGAGACCCAGTACTTC.

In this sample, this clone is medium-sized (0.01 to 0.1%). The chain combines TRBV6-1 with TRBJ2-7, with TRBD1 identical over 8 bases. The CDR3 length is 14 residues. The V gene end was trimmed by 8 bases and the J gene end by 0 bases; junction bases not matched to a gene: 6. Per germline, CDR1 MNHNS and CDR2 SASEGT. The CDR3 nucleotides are TGTGCCAGCGCCCGACAGGGGAGCTCCTACGAGCAGTACTTC. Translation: CASARQGSSYEQYF.

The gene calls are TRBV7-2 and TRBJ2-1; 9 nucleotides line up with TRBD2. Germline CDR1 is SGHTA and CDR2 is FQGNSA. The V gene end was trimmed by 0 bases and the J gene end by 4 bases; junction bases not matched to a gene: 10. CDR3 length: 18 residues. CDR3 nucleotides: TGTGCCAGCAGCTTAGCGTGGTGCGGGAGGGCCCTGTACAATGAGCAGTTCTTC. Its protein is CASSLAWCGRALYNEQFF.

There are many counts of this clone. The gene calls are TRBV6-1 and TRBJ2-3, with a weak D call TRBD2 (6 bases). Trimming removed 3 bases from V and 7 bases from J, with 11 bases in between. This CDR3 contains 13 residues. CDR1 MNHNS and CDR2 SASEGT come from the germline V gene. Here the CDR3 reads CASSDGGLNTQYF. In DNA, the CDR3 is TGTGCCAGCAGTGACGGGGGATTAAATACGCAGTATTTT.

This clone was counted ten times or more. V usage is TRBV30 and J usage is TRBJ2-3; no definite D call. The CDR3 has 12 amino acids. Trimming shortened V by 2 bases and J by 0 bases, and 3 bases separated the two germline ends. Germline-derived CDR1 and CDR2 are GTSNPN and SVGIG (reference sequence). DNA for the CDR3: TGTGCCTGGAGTATTAGCACAGATACGCAGTATTTT. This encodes CAWSISTDTQYF.